Listed below are T cell receptor beta chains from one sample, sequenced in a study of spatial heterogeneity in lung cancer. Via MiXCR, TCRdb re-called the 5' RACE reads, giving one row per CDR3 protein. This sample has about 95,000 distinct CDR3 sequences, with about 9.4% found just once. Sequencing was performed on PBMCs, taken at surgery. These TCRs come from a male donor with early-stage non-small cell lung cancer. Both conserved end residues are part of each CDR3. Each record gives: clone size, D gene, J gene, V gene, CDR3 protein. The D gene is left open where the match is weak. Only some rows state a clone size, as once, few, many or a class for expanded clones.

clone_size: -; d_call: -; j_call: TRBJ2-5; v_call: TRBV18; cdr3_aa: CASSRARETQYF
clone_size: -; d_call: -; j_call: TRBJ2-5; v_call: TRBV29-1; cdr3_aa: CSVESQEETQYF
clone_size: many; d_call: TRBD2; j_call: TRBJ2-1; v_call: TRBV3-1; cdr3_aa: CASRASGYSSHEQFF
clone_size: -; d_call: -; j_call: TRBJ2-5; v_call: TRBV12-5; cdr3_aa: CASGRLEETQYF
clone_size: many; d_call: -; j_call: TRBJ2-1; v_call: TRBV7-3; cdr3_aa: CASSFQGSSYNEQFF
clone_size: -; d_call: -; j_call: TRBJ2-3; v_call: TRBV9; cdr3_aa: CASSVGGSEDTQYF
clone_size: few; d_call: -; j_call: TRBJ2-3; v_call: TRBV5-1; cdr3_aa: CASSLRESDTQYF
clone_size: -; d_call: -; j_call: TRBJ1-1; v_call: TRBV7-3; cdr3_aa: CASSLDASYTEAFF
clone_size: -; d_call: TRBD1; j_call: TRBJ1-2; v_call: TRBV29-1; cdr3_aa: CTLDRGAGYTF
clone_size: -; d_call: -; j_call: TRBJ2-2; v_call: TRBV5-1; cdr3_aa: CASSERGPNTGELFF
clone_size: -; d_call: -; j_call: TRBJ1-4; v_call: TRBV4-3; cdr3_aa: CASSPRGATNEKLFF
clone_size: many; d_call: -; j_call: TRBJ2-1; v_call: TRBV20-1; cdr3_aa: CSARDPVGGEQFF
clone_size: many; d_call: -; j_call: TRBJ2-7; v_call: TRBV29-1; cdr3_aa: CSVEEGASEQYF
clone_size: many; d_call: TRBD2; j_call: TRBJ2-3; v_call: TRBV7-9; cdr3_aa: CASSPGLAGGYTDTQYF
clone_size: many; d_call: -; j_call: TRBJ2-5; v_call: TRBV18; cdr3_aa: CASSMSHQETQYF
clone_size: -; d_call: -; j_call: TRBJ2-3; v_call: TRBV5-4; cdr3_aa: CASSLGGFSTDTQYF
clone_size: few; d_call: -; j_call: TRBJ2-1; v_call: TRBV3-1; cdr3_aa: CASSSGGTPYNEQFF
clone_size: many; d_call: -; j_call: TRBJ2-1; v_call: TRBV12-3/TRBV12-4; cdr3_aa: CASSFSRRGNEQFF
clone_size: many; d_call: -; j_call: TRBJ2-5; v_call: TRBV10-3; cdr3_aa: CAISVKGGSTQETQYF
clone_size: -; d_call: TRBD2; j_call: TRBJ2-3; v_call: TRBV11-2; cdr3_aa: CASSLGSGDPNTQYF
clone_size: many; d_call: -; j_call: TRBJ1-1; v_call: TRBV9; cdr3_aa: CASSPFLGAGTEAFF
clone_size: many; d_call: TRBD1; j_call: TRBJ1-5; v_call: TRBV7-2; cdr3_aa: CASSLSTGASNQPQHF
clone_size: few; d_call: -; j_call: TRBJ2-7; v_call: TRBV20-1; cdr3_aa: CSAILRESEQYF
clone_size: few; d_call: TRBD1; j_call: TRBJ2-5; v_call: TRBV7-9; cdr3_aa: CASSFSGQGAHETQYF
clone_size: few; d_call: TRBD1; j_call: TRBJ2-7; v_call: TRBV29-1; cdr3_aa: CSVRAGTGSYEQYF
clone_size: -; d_call: -; j_call: TRBJ1-1; v_call: TRBV6-2/TRBV6-3; cdr3_aa: CASSYGEQLGTNTEAFF
clone_size: -; d_call: TRBD2; j_call: TRBJ2-1; v_call: TRBV29-1; cdr3_aa: CSGSGLAGKNEQFF
clone_size: -; d_call: -; j_call: TRBJ2-7; v_call: TRBV6-2/TRBV6-3; cdr3_aa: CASSSPTWSSYEQYF
clone_size: many; d_call: TRBD1; j_call: TRBJ2-1; v_call: TRBV5-1; cdr3_aa: CASSPGQSYNEQFF
clone_size: -; d_call: TRBD2; j_call: TRBJ2-7; v_call: TRBV15; cdr3_aa: CATSRDLAGGPHF
clone_size: many; d_call: TRBD1; j_call: TRBJ2-7; v_call: TRBV19; cdr3_aa: CASSEGTGVPYEQYF
clone_size: many; d_call: TRBD2; j_call: TRBJ2-5; v_call: TRBV28; cdr3_aa: CASSQTGLAEETQYF
clone_size: many; d_call: -; j_call: TRBJ2-5; v_call: TRBV5-1; cdr3_aa: CASSLYAETQYF
clone_size: -; d_call: -; j_call: TRBJ2-1; v_call: TRBV21-1; cdr3_aa: CASSKTNNEQFF
clone_size: -; d_call: -; j_call: TRBJ2-2; v_call: TRBV5-5; cdr3_aa: CASRDISLNTGELFF
clone_size: many; d_call: -; j_call: TRBJ1-1; v_call: TRBV4-3; cdr3_aa: CASSQEQGSTEAFF
clone_size: -; d_call: -; j_call: TRBJ2-5; v_call: TRBV5-1; cdr3_aa: CASSLITGNQETQYF
clone_size: many; d_call: TRBD2; j_call: TRBJ2-1; v_call: TRBV3-1; cdr3_aa: CASSQGDSGGSPLRNEQFF
clone_size: few; d_call: TRBD1; j_call: TRBJ2-7; v_call: TRBV6-2/TRBV6-3; cdr3_aa: CASSHGQGANEQYF
clone_size: few; d_call: -; j_call: TRBJ2-2; v_call: TRBV7-9; cdr3_aa: CASSLAGPTTGELFF
clone_size: few; d_call: -; j_call: TRBJ2-7; v_call: TRBV29-1; cdr3_aa: CSVGVGDEQYF
clone_size: many; d_call: TRBD2; j_call: TRBJ2-2; v_call: TRBV7-6; cdr3_aa: CASSLAQVGLAGELFF
clone_size: -; d_call: TRBD1; j_call: TRBJ1-2; v_call: TRBV10-2; cdr3_aa: CASSESTRQGGYTF
clone_size: medium-sized; d_call: TRBD2; j_call: TRBJ2-2; v_call: TRBV2; cdr3_aa: CASSGLPPGELFF
clone_size: -; d_call: -; j_call: TRBJ2-1; v_call: TRBV18; cdr3_aa: CASSPSLVPCCFF
clone_size: -; d_call: -; j_call: TRBJ2-7; v_call: TRBV28; cdr3_aa: CASTKRCEQYF
clone_size: few; d_call: -; j_call: TRBJ1-2; v_call: TRBV29-1; cdr3_aa: CSVEDRGSGYTF
clone_size: many; d_call: -; j_call: TRBJ2-7; v_call: TRBV27; cdr3_aa: CASSFDRTQSYYEQYF